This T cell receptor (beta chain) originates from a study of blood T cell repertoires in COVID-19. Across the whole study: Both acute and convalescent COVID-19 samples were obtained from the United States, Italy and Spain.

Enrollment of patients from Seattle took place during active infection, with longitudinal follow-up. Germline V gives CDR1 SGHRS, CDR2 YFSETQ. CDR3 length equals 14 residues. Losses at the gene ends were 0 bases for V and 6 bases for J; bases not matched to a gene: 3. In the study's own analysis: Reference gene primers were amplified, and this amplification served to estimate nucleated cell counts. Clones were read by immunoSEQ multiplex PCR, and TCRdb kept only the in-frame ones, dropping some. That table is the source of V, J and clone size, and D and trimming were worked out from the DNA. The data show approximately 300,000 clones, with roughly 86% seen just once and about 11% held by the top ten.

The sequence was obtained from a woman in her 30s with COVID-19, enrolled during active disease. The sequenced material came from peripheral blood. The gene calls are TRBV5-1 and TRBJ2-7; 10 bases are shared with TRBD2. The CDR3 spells CASSLGSGRTEQYF. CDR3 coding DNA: TGCGCCAGCAGCTTGGGTAGCGGGAGGACCGAGCAGTACTTC.